This TCR beta chain was recorded in a study of beta chain features in type 1 diabetes listed by TCRdb under 2018. About the full investigation: No differences in mean age, gender distribution, total cell number or subset yield were found between patients and healthy donors. A total of roughly 100 million sorted cells were examined across all samples, and RNA yield correlated strongly with the number of cells per subset. In the study, TCRB repertoires of sorted circulating CD4+ T cell subsets from recently diagnosed type 1 diabetes patients were compared with those of matched healthy donors. Regulatory and stem cell-like memory subsets were obtained from only 8 patients and roughly eight healthy donors, while naive and central memory subsets were obtained from all 30 or so donors. What the study reported, not specific to this receptor: A moderate but significant shortening of TCRB CDR3 length was observed in type 1 diabetes patients in all four CD4+ subsets. At VDJ recombination sites, patients with type 1 diabetes made fewer insertions and deleted more nucleotides, a pattern implying thymic rearrangement abnormalities. Because cDNA rather than genomic DNA was sequenced, highly expressing activated cells could have been over-represented, although no difference in activation and CD3 levels was found between groups. Because small numbers of individuals were included in the HLA sub-analyses, any influence of HLA type on TCRB rearrangement was left unresolved. The naive, central memory and regulatory TCRB repertoires appeared to resemble one another more closely among patients than among healthy donors. Shorter templates might be favored by PCR, yet because patient and control samples were amplified and corrected together, any such skew would affect both groups equally.

About this clone itself: The clone's antigen remains unknown. No clone much larger than this one lies a single base away; base qualities are absent.

The CDR3 measures 14 amino acids from cysteine to phenylalanine. Only the CDR3 DNA is retained, 42 bases long and in frame from the first base. The germline V gene encodes CDR1 SQVTM and CDR2 ANQGSEA. V is pared back by 3 bases and J by 6 bases, with 16 bases lying between the germline termini. From each donor, a single peripheral blood sample of about 116 mL on average was drawn into heparinised tubes. Using a panel that included CD45RO, CCR7, CD25, CD127, CD95 and CD27, naive, central memory, regulatory and stem cell-like memory CD4+ T cells were sorted on a BD FACSAria II. All sorted populations exceeded 98% purity. Right away, PBMCs were isolated by Lymphoprep density gradient centrifugation and were stained directly, with no culture step. So that batch effects would be minimized, each experiment stained and sorted samples in pairs, pairing one healthy donor with one patient. The High Capacity cDNA Reverse Transcription Kit was used to reverse transcribe all of the isolated RNA, meaning that expressed TCRB transcripts were what got sequenced. Deep immunoSEQ sequencing was applied to naive, central memory and regulatory T cell samples, giving an average of about 3.8 million total reads per sample. Sorted cells were lysed in RLT buffer and RNA was extracted with DNase-treated RNeasy Micro or Mini kits, depending on cell number. To prevent cross-contamination, every cell subset was processed on its own, while patient and healthy donor samples were processed together. Using the immunoSEQ multiplex PCR, TCRB sequences were amplified from cDNA into 87-bp fragments spanning the CDR3 region. Sequencing of the amplicons was done on the Illumina HiSeq platform. Per the authors' processing: PCR bias was corrected computationally using synthetic template baselines, and reads within Hamming distance 2 were collapsed, with unmergeable singletons discarded. Reads were aligned to IMGT to assign V, D and J genes, CDR3 length, and insertions or deletions at six rearrangement sites. Within each subset, clonotype counts were normalized to sorted cell number, after which true diversity and Gini coefficients were computed with the tcR R package. The overlap coefficient, calculated on TCRB nucleotide sequences, was used to quantify repertoire sharing. Out-of-frame TCRB sequences from naive cells were analyzed as a proxy for the pre-selection repertoire. TCRdb took over this immuneACCESS table, retaining in-frame rearrangements with V and J assigned. Such tables are incomplete; in checked studies, under half of the missing clones stem from an unresolved V gene, and the remainder is unexplained. V, J and clone size derive from that table, while D and trimming were established from the DNA sequence. The sample table lists 640,000 or so clones, roughly 13% of them with a count of one. 0.022% of the sample is taken by the ten largest.

The receptor's source is a man aged 18 to 29 with type 1 diabetes. The chain is encoded by TRBV29-1 joined to TRBJ2-3; a weak D assignment points to TRBD2 (7 bases agree). The sequencing sample was made of naive CD4+ T cells from blood. The sample's cell subset or site label is to be understood as: true naive CD4+ T cells. The sequenced DNA is TGCAGCGTTGATGGGGGGGCCGGGGAGGATACGCAGTATTTT. It is translated as CSVDGGAGEDTQYF.